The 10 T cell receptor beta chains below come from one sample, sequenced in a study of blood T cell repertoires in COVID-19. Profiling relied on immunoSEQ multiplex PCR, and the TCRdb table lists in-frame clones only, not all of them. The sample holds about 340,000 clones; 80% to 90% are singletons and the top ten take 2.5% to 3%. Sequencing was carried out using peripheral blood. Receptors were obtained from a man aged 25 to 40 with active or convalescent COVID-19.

The CDR3 loop is CASAQGRGETQYF. DNA for the CDR3: TGTGCCAGCGCGCAGGGTAGGGGAGAGACCCAGTACTTC. The V call is TRBV12-3 or TRBV12-4, the J call TRBJ2-5; maybe TRBD1 (5 bases). V was pared by 8 bases and J by 4 bases, with 14 bases between. CDR3 size: 13 residues.

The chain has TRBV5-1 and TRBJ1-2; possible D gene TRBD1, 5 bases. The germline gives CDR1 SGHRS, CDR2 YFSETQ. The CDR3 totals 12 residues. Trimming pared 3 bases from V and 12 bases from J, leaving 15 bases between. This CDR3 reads CASSYGGNPDTF. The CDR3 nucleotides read TGCGCCAGCAGCTACGGGGGAAACCCCGACACCTTC.

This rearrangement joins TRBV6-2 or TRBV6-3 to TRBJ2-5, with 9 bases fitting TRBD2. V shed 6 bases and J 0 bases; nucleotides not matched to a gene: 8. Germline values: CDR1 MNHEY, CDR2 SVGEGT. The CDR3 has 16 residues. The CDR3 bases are TGTGCCAGCAGCCCCCGGGTAGCGGGGGACCAAGAGACCCAGTACTTC. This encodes CASSPRVAGDQETQYF.

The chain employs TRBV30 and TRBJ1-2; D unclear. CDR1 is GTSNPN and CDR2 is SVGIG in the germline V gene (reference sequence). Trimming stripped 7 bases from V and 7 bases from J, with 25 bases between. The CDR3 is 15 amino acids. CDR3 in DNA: TGTGCCTCTCCGGGTCCTCATCCCCTGTTAGGTGGCTACACCTTC. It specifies CASPGPHPLLGGYTF.

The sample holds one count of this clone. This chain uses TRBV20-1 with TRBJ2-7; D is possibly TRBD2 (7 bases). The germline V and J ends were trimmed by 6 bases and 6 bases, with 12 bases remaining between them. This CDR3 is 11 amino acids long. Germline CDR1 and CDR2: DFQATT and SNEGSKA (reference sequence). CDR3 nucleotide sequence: TGCAGTGCGGGGGGGGGCACCGAGCAGTACTTC. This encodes CSAGGGTEQYF.

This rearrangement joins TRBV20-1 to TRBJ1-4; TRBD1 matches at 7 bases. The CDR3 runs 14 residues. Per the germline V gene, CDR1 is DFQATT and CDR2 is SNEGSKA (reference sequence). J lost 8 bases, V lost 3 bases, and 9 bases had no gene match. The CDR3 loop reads CSASMTQGREKLFF. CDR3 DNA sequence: TGCAGTGCTAGTATGACACAGGGGAGGGAAAAACTGTTTTTT.

CDR3: CSVEPVKETQYF. The CDR3 DNA is TGCAGCGTTGAACCGGTCAAAGAGACCCAGTACTTC. The chain joins TRBV29-1 to TRBJ2-5; D is unclear. The CDR3 loop spans 12 amino acids. Trimming pared 2 bases from V and 3 bases from J, leaving 7 bases between. Germline CDR1 reads SQVTM; CDR2 reads ANQGSEA.

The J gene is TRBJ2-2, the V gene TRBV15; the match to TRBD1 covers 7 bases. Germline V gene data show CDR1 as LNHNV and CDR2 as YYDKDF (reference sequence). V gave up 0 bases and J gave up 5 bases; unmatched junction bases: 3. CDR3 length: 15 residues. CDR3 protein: CATSREGGQTGELFF. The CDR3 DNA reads TGTGCCACCAGCAGAGAAGGGGGCCAAACCGGGGAGCTGTTTTTT.

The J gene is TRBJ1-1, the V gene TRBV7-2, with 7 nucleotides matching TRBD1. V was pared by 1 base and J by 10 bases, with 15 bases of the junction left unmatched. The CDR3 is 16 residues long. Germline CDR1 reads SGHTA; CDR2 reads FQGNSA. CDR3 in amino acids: CASSLEGAGQQDGAFF. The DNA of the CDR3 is TGTGCCAGCAGCTTAGAGGGGGCAGGACAGCAAGATGGAGCTTTCTTT.

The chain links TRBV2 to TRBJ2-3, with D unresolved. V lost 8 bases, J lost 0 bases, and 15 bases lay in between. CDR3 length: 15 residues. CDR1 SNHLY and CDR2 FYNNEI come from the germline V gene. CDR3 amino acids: CASLRSAGSTDTQYF. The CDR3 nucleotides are TGTGCCAGCCTGAGGTCGGCTGGGAGCACAGATACGCAGTATTTT.